Listed here are 3 T cell receptor beta chains from one sample, sequenced in a study of blood T cell repertoires in COVID-19. Profiling relied on immunoSEQ multiplex PCR, and the TCRdb table lists in-frame clones only, not all of them. The sample lists about 310,000 clones, less than 85% occurring once. Sequenced input: PBMCs or T cells enriched from blood (not recorded which). The receptors stem from a woman aged 25 to 39 who had been exposed to COVID-19.

This chain uses TRBV4-1 with TRBJ1-2; the D gene is possibly TRBD1 (6 bases). CDR1 is MGHRA, CDR2 YSYEKL, per germline. The length of the CDR3 is 14 residues. The V end lost 5 bases, the J end lost 6 bases, and 16 bases lay between the germline ends. CDR3 protein: CASSSHAQGDGYTF. DNA of the CDR3: TGCGCCAGCAGCTCCCACGCACAGGGAGATGGCTACACCTTC.

The gene calls are TRBV5-6 and TRBJ1-5; TRBD1 might be the D (5 bases). V lost 2 bases and J 0 bases, leaving 21 bases between the germline ends. The CDR3 sequence is 19 residues long. Germline V gene sequence: CDR1 SGHDT, CDR2 YYEEEE. The chain's CDR3 is CASSLSLHTGYYSNQPQHF. In DNA form, the CDR3 reads TGTGCCAGCAGCTTATCCCTTCACACAGGATACTATAGCAATCAGCCCCAGCATTTT.

This sequence joins TRBV7-2 and TRBJ2-3, with TRBD2 as a possible D gene (6 bases). Germline CDR1 reads SGHTA; CDR2 reads FQGNSA. This CDR3 spans 17 amino acids. The V gene lost 5 bases and the J gene lost 3 bases, with 21 bases spanning the gap. In nucleotides, the CDR3 is TGTGCCAGCAGCCTTGTTTTAGGCGGGACGGGGACAGATACGCAGTATTTT. This sequence encodes CASSLVLGGTGTDTQYF.